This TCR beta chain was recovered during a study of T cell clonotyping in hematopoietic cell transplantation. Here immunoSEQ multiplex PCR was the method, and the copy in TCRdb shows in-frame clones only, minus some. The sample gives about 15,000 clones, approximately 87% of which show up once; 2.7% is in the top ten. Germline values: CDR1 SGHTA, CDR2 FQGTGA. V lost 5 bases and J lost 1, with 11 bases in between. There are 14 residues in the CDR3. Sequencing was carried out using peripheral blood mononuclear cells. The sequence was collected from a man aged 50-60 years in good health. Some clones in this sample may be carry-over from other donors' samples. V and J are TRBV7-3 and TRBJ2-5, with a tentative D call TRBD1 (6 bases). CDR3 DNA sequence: TGTGCCAGCAGCCCAGGACAGATCCAAGAGACCCAGTACTTC. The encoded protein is CASSPGQIQETQYF.